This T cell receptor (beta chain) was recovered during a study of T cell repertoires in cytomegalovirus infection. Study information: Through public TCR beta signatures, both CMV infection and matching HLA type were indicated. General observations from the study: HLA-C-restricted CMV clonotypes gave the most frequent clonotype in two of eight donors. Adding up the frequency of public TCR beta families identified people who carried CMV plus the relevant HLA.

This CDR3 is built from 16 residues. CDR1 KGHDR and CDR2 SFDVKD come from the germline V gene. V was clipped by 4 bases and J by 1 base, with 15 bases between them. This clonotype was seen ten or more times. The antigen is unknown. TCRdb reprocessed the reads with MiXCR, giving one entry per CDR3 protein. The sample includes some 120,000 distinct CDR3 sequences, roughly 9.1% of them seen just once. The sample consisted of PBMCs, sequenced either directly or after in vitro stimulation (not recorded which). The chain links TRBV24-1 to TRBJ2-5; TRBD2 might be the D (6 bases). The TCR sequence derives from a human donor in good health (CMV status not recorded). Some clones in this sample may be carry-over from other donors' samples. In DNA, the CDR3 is TGTGCCACCAGTGACTCTGGCGGGAACTTCCAAGAGACCCAGTACTTC. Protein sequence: CATSDSGGNFQETQYF.